The TCR beta chain under discussion was sequenced for a study of blood T cell repertoires in COVID-19. Data came from immunoSEQ multiplex PCR; TCRdb stores just in-frame clones and leaves some out. The sample has some 320,000 clones; almost 85% are singletons. Sequences were obtained from peripheral blood. This receptor was identified in a human donor in a cohort sampled during active COVID-19.

CDR3 sequence reads: CASSLPGSYNSPLHF. CDR3 coding DNA: TGCGCCAGCAGCTTGCCAGGTTCCTATAATTCACCCCTCCACTTT. This chain uses TRBV5-1 with TRBJ1-6; D unresolved. This CDR3 has 15 residues. From germline, CDR1 is SGHRS and CDR2 YFSETQ. Trimming removed 1 base at V and 1 base at J, with 6 bases between.